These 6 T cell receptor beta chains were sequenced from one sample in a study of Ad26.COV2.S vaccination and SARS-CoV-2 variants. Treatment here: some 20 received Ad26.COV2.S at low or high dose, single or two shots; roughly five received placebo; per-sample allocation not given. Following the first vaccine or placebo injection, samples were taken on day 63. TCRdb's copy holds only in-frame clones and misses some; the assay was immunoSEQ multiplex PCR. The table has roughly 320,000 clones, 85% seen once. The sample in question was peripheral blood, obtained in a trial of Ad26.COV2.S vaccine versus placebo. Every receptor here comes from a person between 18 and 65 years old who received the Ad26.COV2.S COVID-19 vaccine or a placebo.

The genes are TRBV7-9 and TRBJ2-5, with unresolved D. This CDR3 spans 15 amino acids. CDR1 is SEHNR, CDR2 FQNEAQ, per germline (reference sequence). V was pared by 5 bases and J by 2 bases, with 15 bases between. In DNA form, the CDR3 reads TGTGCCAGCAGCGGCCTCTCTGGCGGACAAGAGACCCAGTACTTC. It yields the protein CASSGLSGGQETQYF.

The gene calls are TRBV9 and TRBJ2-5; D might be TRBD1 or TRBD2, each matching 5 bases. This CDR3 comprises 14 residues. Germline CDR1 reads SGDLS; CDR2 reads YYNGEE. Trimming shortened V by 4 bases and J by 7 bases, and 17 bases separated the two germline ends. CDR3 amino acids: CASSPTTGPTTQYF. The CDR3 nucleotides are TGTGCCAGCAGCCCAACGACGGGACCTACGACCCAGTACTTC.

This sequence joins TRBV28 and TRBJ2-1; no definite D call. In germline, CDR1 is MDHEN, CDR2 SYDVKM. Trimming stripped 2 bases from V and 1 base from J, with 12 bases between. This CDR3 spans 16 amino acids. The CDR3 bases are TGTGCCAGCAGTTTAGGGTCCCTTGGATCCTACAATGAGCAGTTCTTC. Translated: CASSLGSLGSYNEQFF.

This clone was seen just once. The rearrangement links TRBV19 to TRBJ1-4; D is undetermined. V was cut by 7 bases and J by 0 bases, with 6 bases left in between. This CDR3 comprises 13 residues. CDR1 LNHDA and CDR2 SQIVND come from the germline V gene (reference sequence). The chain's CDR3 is CASTQATNEKLFF. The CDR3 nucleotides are TGTGCCAGTACTCAGGCAACTAATGAAAAACTGTTTTTT. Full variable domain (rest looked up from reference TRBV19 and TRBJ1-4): DGGITQSPKYLFRKEGQNVTLSCEQNLNHDAMYWYRQDPGQGLRLIYYSQIVNDFQKGDIAEGYSVSREKKESFPLTVTSAQKNPTAFYLCASTQATNEKLFFGSGTQLSVL.

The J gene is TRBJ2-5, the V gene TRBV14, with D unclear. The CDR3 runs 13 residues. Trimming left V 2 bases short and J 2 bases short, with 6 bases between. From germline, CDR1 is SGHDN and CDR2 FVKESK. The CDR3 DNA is TGTGCCAGCAGCCAAAACTTACAAGAGACCCAGTACTTC. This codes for CASSQNLQETQYF.

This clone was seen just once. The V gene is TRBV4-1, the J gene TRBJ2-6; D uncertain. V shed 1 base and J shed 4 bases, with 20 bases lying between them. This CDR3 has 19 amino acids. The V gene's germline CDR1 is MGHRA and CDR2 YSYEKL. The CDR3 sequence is CASSQVKPGTRTGANVLTF. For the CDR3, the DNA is TGCGCCAGCAGCCAAGTTAAGCCCGGTACCCGGACGGGGGCCAACGTCCTGACTTTC.